The rows below give T cell receptor beta chains drawn from one sample of a study of blood T cells in healthy people across ages. One entry per CDR3 protein, called by TCRdb with MiXCR from the 5' RACE reads. The sample has about 640,000 distinct CDR3 sequences; roughly 58% are singletons. Source material: blood. The receptors come from a man between 60 and 70 years old in good health. Each CDR3 is given with its conserved first and last residue.

TRBJ1-2 | TRBV3-1 | CASSASDRYYGYTF
TRBJ1-1 | TRBV12-3/TRBV12-4 | CASRPRNRGPNTEAFF
TRBJ1-2 | TRBV10-3 | CAIRTGGSYGYTF
TRBJ1-4 | TRBV27 | CAATSRGSNEKLFF
TRBJ2-1 | TRBV5-1 | CASTPSGGTYNEQFF
TRBJ2-1 | TRBV2 | CASRPGQYNEQFF
. | TRBV6-5 | CASSYWAGSGNEQYF
TRBJ2-3 | TRBV20-1 | CSAHLGVGTDTQYF
TRBJ2-4 | TRBV6-5 | CASSYSRGGKNIQYF
. | TRBV10-2 | CASTSGGGWETQYF
TRBJ2-3 | TRBV6-6 | CASREGQSTDTQYF
TRBJ2-3 | TRBV5-1 | CASSLAFSTVTDTQYF
TRBJ2-5 | TRBV18 | CASSPNQNRETQYF
TRBJ2-7 | TRBV27 | CASTDPFSYEQYF
TRBJ2-7 | TRBV6-1 | CASRTTGGPYEQYF
TRBJ2-5 | TRBV29-1 | CSARWYQETQYF
TRBJ2-1 | TRBV7-2 | CASSRLAGNNEQFF
TRBJ2-5 | TRBV5-1 | CASSGGAGGQQETQYF
TRBJ2-7 | TRBV12-3/TRBV12-4 | CASSLVAGGGEQYF
TRBJ2-1 | TRBV2 | CASSLPSSGSYNEQFF
TRBJ2-3 | TRBV12-3/TRBV12-4 | CASSPLDRSTDTQYF
TRBJ1-5 | TRBV19 | CASTAREGSGNQPQHF
TRBJ1-2 | TRBV4-1 | CASSPGPYRASGYGYTF
TRBJ2-5 | TRBV6-5 | CASSYAPGHQETQYF
TRBJ1-1 | TRBV12-3/TRBV12-4 | CASSDRWDTEAFF
TRBJ2-7 | TRBV6-6 | CASTQPGTNYEQYF
TRBJ2-7 | TRBV28 | CACNSDPYEQYF
TRBJ2-7 | TRBV12-3/TRBV12-4 | CASSLGEGTTGEQYF
TRBJ2-1 | TRBV9 | CASSVAPPTRQPSYNEQFF
TRBJ2-7 | TRBV7-9 | CASSLLSGAHEQYF
TRBJ1-2 | TRBV7-9 | CASSLASGRDGYTF
TRBJ2-7 | TRBV15 | CATSREASYRQYF
TRBJ2-3 | TRBV11-2 | CASSLGATSPNTDTQYF
TRBJ2-3 | TRBV28 | CASSSSGAGEGTDTQYF
TRBJ2-5 | TRBV20-1 | CSARDPHLATQYF
TRBJ1-6 | TRBV5-1 | CASSLGTRNNSPLHF
TRBJ2-6 | TRBV3-1 | CASSFPGQGRSGANVLTF
TRBJ2-3 | TRBV5-1 | CASSLADPSTDTQYF
TRBJ2-2 | TRBV7-9 | CASSPYGELFF